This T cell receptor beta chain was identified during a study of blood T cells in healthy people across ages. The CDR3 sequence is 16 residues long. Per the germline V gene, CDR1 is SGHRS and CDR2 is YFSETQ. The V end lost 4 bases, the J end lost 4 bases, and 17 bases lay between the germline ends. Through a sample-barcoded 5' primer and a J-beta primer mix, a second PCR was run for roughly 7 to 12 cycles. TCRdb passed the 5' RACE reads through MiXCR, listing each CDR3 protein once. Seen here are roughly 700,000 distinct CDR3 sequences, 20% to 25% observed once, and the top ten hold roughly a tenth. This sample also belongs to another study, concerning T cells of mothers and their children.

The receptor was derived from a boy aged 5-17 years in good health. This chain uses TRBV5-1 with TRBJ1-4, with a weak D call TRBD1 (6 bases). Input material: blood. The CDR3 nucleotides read TGCGCCAGCAGCCCGCGGGGGGGCTTAGGTAATGAAAAACTGTTTTTT. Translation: CASSPRGGLGNEKLFF.